Here is one T cell receptor (beta chain) with its context. The source of the sample is a study of T cells in Graves' hyperthyroidism and ophthalmopathy. Authors of the study amplified TCR beta CDR3 regions from RNA transcripts. Using the HTBI primer set, a first-round RT-PCR was run on the TCR CDR3. TCRdb redid the calling of the multiplex PCR reads with MiXCR, one entry per CDR3 protein. The data contain around 800,000 distinct CDR3 sequences, 35% to 40% of them singletons. Sequencing was carried out using blood. The clonotype comes from a man aged 18 to 30 with Graves' hyperthyroidism.

The CDR3 nucleotides read TGCAGTGCTATGGGCCTTTTGGAGCGGGAGTGGGGCGAGCAGTACTTC. Translated: CSAMGLLEREWGEQYF. This sequence joins TRBV20-1 and TRBJ2-7, with 8 nucleotides matching TRBD2. Losses at the gene ends were 4 bases for V and 6 bases for J; bases not matched to a gene: 17. In germline, CDR1 is DFQATT, CDR2 SNEGSKA (reference sequence). The CDR3 totals 16 residues.